The entry below gives a single TCR beta chain sequence along with its context. Antigen unknown. Isolated RNA was reverse transcribed into cDNA used as the sequencing template. The table came from immunoSEQ multiplex PCR; TCRdb's copy has only in-frame clones and leaves some out. There are roughly 120,000 clones in the sample; around three fifths occur only once, and 10% to 15% lies in the top ten. Germline V gene lookup returns CDR1 MNHEY and CDR2 SVGAGI. The CDR3 loop spans 12 amino acids. The V and J ends lost 8 bases and 8 bases respectively, with 14 bases between them. The data were taken from a study of CD8+ T cells in alopecia areata. Broader study findings: Higher clonality and more expanded CD8+ clones appeared in lesional than normal scalp. Links between baseline CD8+ expansion and response need larger treated cohorts.

Specified treatment: oral pan-JAK inhibitor, 5-10 mg twice daily. The source of this sequence is a human donor with alopecia areata. The sequences come from CD8+ T cells sorted from blood, collected at week 24, from a patient treated with tofacitinib. The genes are TRBV6-5 and TRBJ2-3; D unclear. The CDR3 nucleotides read TGTGCCAGCGGACCCAATCAGTCTACGCAGTATTTT. Amino acids: CASGPNQSTQYF.